The rows below give T cell receptor beta chains drawn from one sample of a study of blood T cell repertoires in COVID-19. Some clones are missing from TCRdb's copy, which holds only in-frame ones; the method was immunoSEQ multiplex PCR. The table records 55,000 or so clones, approximately 88% of them present only once. The sequencing input was peripheral blood. The receptors were sampled from a man aged 40-55 years with COVID-19, enrolled during active disease. Both conserved end residues are part of each CDR3. Fields, in order: clone size, V gene, D gene, J gene, CDR3 protein, CDR3 DNA. A D gene is named only where the DNA matches it firmly. Where a row states a size, it is once, few, many or the class of an expanded clone; other rows omit it.

>-|TRBV5-1|TRBD1|TRBJ2-5
CASSQGQQETQYF
TGCGCCAGCAGCCAGGGACAGCAAGAGACCCAGTACTTC
>-|TRBV9|TRBD1|TRBJ2-3
CASSVGPGQRTDTQYF
TGTGCCAGCAGCGTTGGCCCGGGACAGCGCACAGATACGCAGTATTTT
>-|TRBV27|TRBD1|TRBJ1-6
CASSLLGTGTLGSSYNSPLHF
TGTGCCAGCAGTTTATTGGGGACAGGGACATTAGGAAGCTCCTATAATTCACCCCTCCACTTT
>once|TRBV6-6|TRBD1|TRBJ1-2
CASSLDRRLGYTF
TGTGCCAGCAGTTTGGACAGGCGGCTTGGCTACACCTTC
>-|TRBV6-5|TRBD2|TRBJ2-5
CASSPWDLAGQTQYF
TGTGCCAGCAGTCCCTGGGACCTAGCGGGACAGACCCAGTACTTC
>-|TRBV6-6|TRBD1|TRBJ1-2
CASSFELTGGYGYTF
TGTGCCAGCAGTTTCGAGCTGACAGGGGGCTATGGCTACACCTTC
>-|TRBV6-5|TRBD2|TRBJ2-7
CASSSLGTSGYEQYF
TGTGCCAGCAGTTCCCTCGGGACTAGCGGATACGAGCAGTACTTC
>-|TRBV4-1|-|TRBJ2-2
CASTSFYREGGDTGELFF
TGCGCCAGCACCTCCTTCTATCGTGAAGGGGGTGACACCGGGGAGCTGTTTTTT
>-|TRBV28|-|TRBJ1-1
CASSLRVLPPNTEAFF
TGTGCCAGCAGTTTACGGGTCCTGCCTCCGAACACTGAAGCTTTCTTT
>-|TRBV7-3|TRBD2|TRBJ2-2
CASSSQPGLAGAGELFF
TGTGCCAGCAGCTCTCAACCGGGACTAGCGGGTGCCGGGGAGCTGTTTTTT
>-|TRBV6-5|TRBD1|TRBJ1-5
CASSMGQGQQPQHF
TGTGCCAGCAGCATGGGACAGGGACAGCAGCCCCAGCATTTT
>-|TRBV11-2|TRBD1|TRBJ2-2
CASSSNRGTGELFF
TGTGCCAGCAGCTCGAACAGGGGGACCGGGGAGCTGTTTTTT
>-|TRBV2|-|TRBJ1-1
CASRRQTNTEAFF
TGTGCCAGCAGGCGGCAGACGAACACTGAAGCTTTCTTT
>-|TRBV2|-|TRBJ1-1
CASDYGGQGTEAFF
TGTGCCAGTGACTACGGGGGGCAAGGCACTGAAGCTTTCTTT
>once|TRBV28|-|TRBJ1-2
CASSYLFRLDSGGGYTF
TGTGCCAGCAGTTATCTCTTTAGGCTCGATAGCGGAGGTGGCTACACCTTC
>-|TRBV7-9|TRBD1|TRBJ1-1
CASSLGDRDANTEAFF
TGTGCCAGCAGCTTAGGCGACAGGGACGCTAACACTGAAGCTTTCTTT
>-|TRBV19|TRBD1|TRBJ1-5
CASRGTGWNQPQHF
TGTGCCAGTAGGGGGACAGGGTGGAATCAGCCCCAGCATTTT
>-|TRBV2|-|TRBJ1-1
CASKEGWNTEAFF
TGTGCCAGCAAGGAGGGATGGAACACTGAAGCTTTCTTT
>-|TRBV7-9|TRBD1|TRBJ1-1
CASSLLTGGLNTEAFF
TGTGCCAGCAGCTTACTGACAGGGGGCTTGAACACTGAAGCTTTCTTT
>-|TRBV6-2/TRBV6-3|TRBD2|TRBJ2-5
CASSTPRDKREKGQETQYF
TGTGCCAGCAGTACACCCCGAGACAAGCGGGAGAAGGGCCAAGAGACCCAGTACTTC
>once|TRBV9|-|TRBJ2-3
CASSPGAGGTDTQYF
TGTGCCAGCAGCCCGGGGGCGGGGGGCACAGATACGCAGTATTTT
>-|TRBV30|TRBD1|TRBJ1-2
CACDRGGGYTF
TGTGCCTGTGACAGGGGAGGTGGCTACACCTTC
>-|TRBV7-3|-|TRBJ2-5
CASSPFGEGGQETQYF
TGTGCCAGCAGCCCCTTTGGGGAAGGGGGCCAAGAGACCCAGTACTTC
>-|TRBV19|TRBD1|TRBJ1-1
CASRSTGQRRTEAFF
TGTGCCAGTAGATCGACAGGGCAAAGGAGGACTGAAGCTTTCTTT
>-|TRBV5-1|TRBD2|TRBJ2-1
CASSLTSASSYNEQFF
TGCGCCAGCAGCCTCACTAGCGCAAGCTCCTACAATGAGCAGTTCTTC
>-|TRBV15|TRBD1|TRBJ1-4
CATSRDSGGREKLFF
TGTGCCACCAGCAGAGATTCAGGGGGCAGGGAAAAACTGTTTTTT
>-|TRBV9|-|TRBJ2-3
CASSLEGVRGTDTQYF
TGTGCCAGCAGCCTCGAGGGGGTTAGGGGCACAGATACGCAGTATTTT
>-|TRBV2|TRBD1|TRBJ2-3
CASRVDRDTDTQYF
TGTGCCAGCAGAGTGGACAGGGACACAGATACGCAGTATTTT
>-|TRBV30|-|TRBJ1-2
CAWEPMDREANYGYTF
TGTGCCTGGGAACCCATGGATCGGGAAGCTAACTATGGCTACACCTTC
>-|TRBV7-8|-|TRBJ1-1
CASSLGPMNTEAFF
TGTGCCAGCAGCTTAGGGCCCATGAACACTGAAGCTTTCTTT
>-|TRBV5-1|-|TRBJ1-1
CASSTGGQNTEAFF
TGCGCCAGCAGCACGGGGGGGCAGAACACTGAAGCTTTCTTT
>-|TRBV6-1|-|TRBJ1-1
CASSGPRGGLNTEAFF
TGTGCCAGCAGTGGCCCTCGCGGCGGTCTGAACACTGAAGCTTTCTTT
>-|TRBV18|TRBD1|TRBJ1-1
CASSPLQGAGTEAFF
TGTGCCAGCTCACCACTTCAGGGGGCCGGCACTGAAGCTTTCTTT
>-|TRBV10-2|-|TRBJ2-7
CASANFRGSYEQYF
TGCGCCAGCGCTAATTTCAGGGGCTCCTACGAGCAGTACTTC
>-|TRBV15|-|TRBJ1-2
CATSVQGTYGYTF
TGTGCCACCAGCGTACAGGGCACGTATGGCTACACCTTC
>-|TRBV10-2|-|TRBJ1-1
CASRQVMNTEAFF
TGCGCCAGCAGACAGGTTATGAACACTGAAGCTTTCTTT
>once|TRBV5-1|-|TRBJ2-7
CASSRTNRDEQYF
TGCGCCAGCAGCCGAACAAACAGGGACGAGCAGTACTTC
>-|TRBV11-2|TRBD1|TRBJ2-4
CASSSRQGGYGKNIQYF
TGTGCCAGCAGCTCAAGACAGGGGGGGTATGGCAAAAACATTCAGTACTTC
>-|TRBV5-6|TRBD1|TRBJ1-5
CASSPGQGNQPQHF
TGTGCCAGCAGCCCCGGACAGGGGAATCAGCCCCAGCATTTT
>-|TRBV7-3|-|TRBJ1-4
CASSQRGGGEKLFF
TGTGCCAGCAGTCAACGGGGAGGAGGTGAAAAACTGTTTTTT
>-|TRBV14|TRBD1|TRBJ1-6
CASSLNRGTSPLHF
TGTGCCAGCAGCCTCAACAGGGGAACCTCACCCCTCCACTTT
>once|TRBV28|TRBD1|TRBJ2-7
CASSFNPTGLYEQYF
TGTGCCAGCAGTTTTAACCCGACAGGGTTATACGAGCAGTACTTC
>-|TRBV5-1|-|TRBJ1-3
CASTAGANSGNTIYF
TGCGCCAGCACGGCAGGGGCCAACTCTGGAAACACCATATATTTT
>-|TRBV2|TRBD2|TRBJ2-7
CASSKTGTSEYEQYF
TGTGCCAGCAGTAAGACCGGGACTAGCGAATACGAGCAGTACTTC
>-|TRBV6-1|TRBD1|TRBJ1-5
CASSGNRGISNQPQHF
TGTGCCAGCAGTGGAAACAGGGGGATTAGCAATCAGCCCCAGCATTTT
>-|TRBV14|-|TRBJ1-2
CASSQDTGVHGYTF
TGTGCCAGCAGCCAAGATACCGGGGTTCATGGCTACACCTTC
>-|TRBV20-1|-|TRBJ1-2
CSVVATDGYTF
TGCAGTGTTGTAGCGACGGATGGCTACACCTTC
>-|TRBV19|-|TRBJ1-1
CASSSPGTLINTEAFF
TGTGCCAGTAGTAGCCCCGGGACACTGATCAACACTGAAGCTTTCTTT
>-|TRBV7-3|-|TRBJ1-1
CASGGRNTEAFF
TGTGCCAGCGGGGGGAGGAACACTGAAGCTTTCTTT
>-|TRBV6-5|TRBD1|TRBJ1-5
CASSSTGDMNQPQHF
TGTGCCAGCAGTTCCACAGGGGATATGAATCAGCCCCAGCATTTT
>-|TRBV24-1|TRBD1|TRBJ2-3
CATSDPKADRAGTDTQYF
TGTGCCACCAGTGATCCCAAAGCGGACAGGGCTGGCACAGATACGCAGTATTTT
>-|TRBV15|TRBD2|TRBJ2-3
CATSRVAGGDTQYF
TGTGCCACCAGCAGAGTGGCGGGGGGAGATACGCAGTATTTT
>-|TRBV7-2|-|TRBJ2-7
CASSLTGYEQYF
TGTGCCAGCAGCTTAACAGGTTACGAGCAGTACTTC
>-|TRBV10-1|-|TRBJ2-7
CASSEGREVDEQYF
TGCGCCAGCAGTGAAGGGCGGGAAGTGGACGAGCAGTACTTC
>-|TRBV10-1|-|TRBJ2-3
CASSEVYGEGDTQYF
TGCGCCAGCAGTGAGGTCTACGGGGAAGGAGATACGCAGTATTTT
>-|TRBV2|-|TRBJ2-4
CASSVWGGKNIQYF
TGTGCCAGCAGTGTCTGGGGAGGCAAAAACATTCAGTACTTC
>-|TRBV6-5|TRBD1|TRBJ1-5
CASSGTGDQPQHF
TGTGCCAGCAGCGGGACAGGGGATCAGCCCCAGCATTTT
>few|TRBV10-1|-|TRBJ1-2
CASRGGPPSGGYTF
TGCGCCAGCAGGGGGGGGCCTCCCTCAGGGGGCTACACCTTC